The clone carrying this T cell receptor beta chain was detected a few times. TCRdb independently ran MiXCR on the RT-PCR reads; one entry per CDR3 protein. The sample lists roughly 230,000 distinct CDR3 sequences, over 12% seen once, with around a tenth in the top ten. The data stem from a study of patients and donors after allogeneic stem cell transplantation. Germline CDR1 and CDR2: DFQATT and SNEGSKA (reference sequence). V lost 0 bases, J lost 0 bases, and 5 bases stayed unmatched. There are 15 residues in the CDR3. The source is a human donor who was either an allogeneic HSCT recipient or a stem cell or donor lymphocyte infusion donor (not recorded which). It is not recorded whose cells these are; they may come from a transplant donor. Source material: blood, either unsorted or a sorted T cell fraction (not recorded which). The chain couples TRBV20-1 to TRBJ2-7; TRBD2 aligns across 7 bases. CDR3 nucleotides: TGCAGTGCTAGAGATGTGAGCGGGGCCTCCTACGAGCAGTACTTC. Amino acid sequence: CSARDVSGASYEQYF.